This TCR beta chain was captured in a study of shared clonotypes between healthy human individuals. General observations from the study: Donors were few, which limited the genetic and exposure-history diversity represented. Clonotype sharing among donors likely depends on sequencing depth.

V was shortened by 6 bases and J by 0 bases, with 12 bases between the two germline ends. CDR3 size: 15 residues. Germline CDR1 reads SGHTA; CDR2 reads FQGNSA. This clone was counted a few times. Its target is not known. Produced via immunoSEQ multiplex PCR; TCRdb's table is partial and in-frame only. The sample gives about a million clones, approximately 80% of which show up once; over 1.3% is in the top ten. Sequencing input: memory CD4+ T cells sorted from blood. Described subset: CD45RA-negative fraction. The sequence was collected from a young man in good health. V usage is TRBV7-2 and J usage is TRBJ2-1; possibly TRBD1 for D (5 bases). CDR3 sequence (DNA): TGTGCCAGCAGTCCACAGGTTAGCTCCTACAATGAGCAGTTCTTC. It is translated as CASSPQVSSYNEQFF.